Below, 32 T cell receptor beta chains from the same sample are listed, as sequenced in a study of cytomegalovirus exposure and HLA in healthy donors. PCR was performed using 60 Vbeta and 13 Jbeta primers. Profiled with immunoSEQ multiplex PCR; TCRdb holds only in-frame clones, not every one. This repertoire shows roughly 98,000 clones, 76% found once; its top ten account for roughly 2%. The specimen sequenced was PBMCs. The receptors were sampled from a man in his forties in good health and CMV-seronegative.

This clone is judged large. The chain employs TRBV19 and TRBJ2-1; possibly TRBD2 for D (6 bases). CDR1 and CDR2 (germline): LNHDA, SQIVND (reference sequence). Trimming cost V 5 bases and J 3 bases, with 11 bases left between them. This CDR3 is built from 14 residues. The DNA for the CDR3 is TGTGCCAGTAGTGGGACTGATGGCTACAATGAGCAGTTCTTC. Protein: CASSGTDGYNEQFF.

The rearrangement uses TRBV15 and TRBJ2-5, with D possibly being TRBD1 (5 bases). This CDR3 spans 15 amino acids. CDR1 is LNHNV and CDR2 is YYDKDF in the germline V gene (reference sequence). Trimming shortened V by 1 base and J by 1 base, and 10 bases separated the two germline ends. The CDR3 here is CATSRAWGGQETQYF. DNA of the CDR3: TGTGCCACCAGCAGAGCCTGGGGCGGCCAAGAGACCCAGTACTTC. Supplemented by reference TRBV15 and TRBJ2-5, the full variable domain reads DAMVIQNPRYQVTQFGKPVTLSCSQTLNHNVMYWYQQKSSQAPKLLFHYYDKDFNNEADTPDNFQSRRPNTSFCFLDIRSPGLGDTAMYLCATSRAWGGQETQYFGPGTRLLVL.

This chain joins TRBV29-1 and TRBJ2-1, with D tentatively TRBD2 (5 bases). This CDR3 is 13 amino acids long. Germline V gene lookup returns CDR1 SQVTM and CDR2 ANQGSEA. Trimming took off 5 bases at V and 2 bases at J, with 10 bases between the two ends. The CDR3 spells CSVLVATYNEQFF. The CDR3 DNA reads as TGCAGCGTTCTGGTAGCGACCTACAATGAGCAGTTCTTC.

The chain uses TRBV5-4 and TRBJ2-7; TRBD2 matches 7 bases. This CDR3 is 16 amino acids long. The V segment lost 6 bases and the J segment 1 base; nucleotides outside the gene matches: 13. CDR1 is SGHNT, CDR2 YYREEE, per germline (reference sequence). The CDR3 sequence is CASNAGWGGNSYEQYF. CDR3 bases: TGTGCCAGCAACGCGGGATGGGGAGGGAATTCCTACGAGCAGTACTTC.

Turning to this clone: Compared with germline, one end of the junction differs, possibly owing to a read error. The chain is built from TRBV7-9 and TRBJ1-2; the match to TRBD1 covers 9 bases. Germline V lookup: CDR1 SEHNR, CDR2 FQNEAQ (reference sequence). This CDR3 spans 16 amino acids. CDR3 region: CSSSFDLGQGKYGYTF. The CDR3 DNA sequence: TGTTCCAGCAGCTTCGATTTGGGACAGGGAAAGTATGGCTACACCTTC. The full variable domain, with the rest looked up from reference TRBV7-9 and TRBJ1-2, is DTGVSQNPRHKITKRGQNVTFRCDPISEHNRLYWYRQTLGQGPEFLTYFQNEAQLEKSRLLSDRFSAERPKGSFSTLEIQRTEQGDSAMYLCSSSFDLGQGKYGYTFGSGTRLTVV.

CDR3 sequence reads: CASSWGGLTYQETQYF. CDR3 in DNA: TGTGCCAGCAGCTGGGGGGGACTCACGTACCAAGAGACCCAGTACTTC. V gene TRBV5-6 combines with J gene TRBJ2-5; 7 bases agree with TRBD2. The V segment lost 3 bases and the J segment 0 bases; nucleotides outside the gene matches: 8. Germline loops: CDR1 SGHDT, CDR2 YYEEEE. This CDR3 comprises 16 residues.

The chain employs TRBV6-1 and TRBJ2-2; D is possibly TRBD1 (6 bases). The V gene lost 5 bases and the J gene lost 5 bases, with 12 bases spanning the gap. The CDR3 extends over 14 amino acids. Per germline, CDR1 MNHNS and CDR2 SASEGT. CDR3 in amino acids: CASSLKTGTGELFF. The DNA of the CDR3 is TGTGCCAGCAGTCTAAAGACAGGAACCGGGGAGCTGTTTTTT.

The chain uses TRBV28 and TRBJ1-5; D is undetermined. This CDR3 is 15 amino acids long. V was clipped by 2 bases and J by 4 bases, with 12 bases between them. Germline CDR1 MDHEN, CDR2 SYDVKM. The DNA of the CDR3 is TGTGCCAGCAGTTTAAGAGGGAATGGGAATCAGCCCCAGCATTTT. It translates to CASSLRGNGNQPQHF. Full variable domain (outside the CDR3, taken from reference TRBV28 and TRBJ1-5): DVKVTQSSRYLVKRTGEKVFLECVQDMDHENMFWYRQDPGLGLRLIYFSYDVKMKEKGDIPEGYSVSREKKERFSLILESASTNQTSMYLCASSLRGNGNQPQHFGDGTRLSIL.

This clone was found once. V gene TRBV9 combines with J gene TRBJ2-2; D not certain. Deletions cut 4 bases from V and 2 bases from J, with 3 bases between. Germline CDR1 is SGDLS and CDR2 is YYNGEE. This CDR3 is built from 12 residues. The CDR3 reads CASSLNTGELFF. In DNA form, the CDR3 reads TGTGCCAGCAGCCTTAACACCGGGGAGCTGTTTTTT.

The chain is built from TRBV29-1 and TRBJ2-7; a weak D match, TRBD1 (6 bases). CDR1 and CDR2 (germline): SQVTM, ANQGSEA. The V end lost 4 bases, the J end lost 2 bases, and 12 bases lay between the germline ends. CDR3 length equals 13 residues. This CDR3 is CSVVETGPYEQYF. CDR3 bases: TGCAGCGTTGTTGAGACAGGCCCCTACGAGCAGTACTTC.

The gene calls are TRBV5-1 and TRBJ1-1; 7 nucleotides line up with TRBD1. The ends lost 0 bases at V and 2 bases at J; junction bases unmatched: 4. The germline gives CDR1 SGHRS, CDR2 YFSETQ. The CDR3 runs to 15 residues. The CDR3 DNA is TGCGCCAGCAGCTTGGGGTCAGGGGGAAACACTGAAGCTTTCTTT. This encodes CASSLGSGGNTEAFF.

The V call is TRBV28, the J call TRBJ1-5; D is unresolved. The CDR3 covers 15 residues. Trimming took off 6 bases at V and 0 bases at J, with 12 bases between the two ends. Germline lookup yields CDR1 MDHEN and CDR2 SYDVKM. The CDR3 DNA follows: TGTGCCAGCAGGCGGGAGGGCAATAGCAATCAGCCCCAGCATTTT. Protein product: CASRREGNSNQPQHF. The whole variable domain, remainder taken from reference TRBV28 and TRBJ1-5, is DVKVTQSSRYLVKRTGEKVFLECVQDMDHENMFWYRQDPGLGLRLIYFSYDVKMKEKGDIPEGYSVSREKKERFSLILESASTNQTSMYLCASRREGNSNQPQHFGDGTRLSIL.

V usage is TRBV28 and J usage is TRBJ1-5; no clear D gene. CDR1 and CDR2 from the germline V gene are MDHEN and SYDVKM. The CDR3 contains 16 residues. The V and J ends lost 4 bases and 2 bases respectively, with 15 bases between them. The CDR3 loop reads CASSSPPGMRNQPQHF. CDR3 DNA sequence: TGTGCCAGCAGTTCCCCCCCGGGGATGCGCAATCAGCCCCAGCATTTT.

The rearrangement uses TRBV11-2 and TRBJ2-1; D gene ambiguous. V was shortened by 4 bases and J by 5 bases, with 21 bases between the two germline ends. This CDR3 has 17 residues. Germline CDR1 reads SGHAT; CDR2 reads FQNNGV. The CDR3 DNA reads as TGTGCCAGCAGCTCCTGGTATACGGCTAGTCGAAACAATGAGCAGTTCTTC. Protein sequence: CASSSWYTASRNNEQFF.

V gene TRBV5-1 combines with J gene TRBJ2-3; D is uncertain. Germline V gene data show CDR1 as SGHRS and CDR2 as YFSETQ. Deletions cut 1 base from V and 1 base from J, with 7 bases between. The CDR3 is 14 residues long. The CDR3 is CASSLIPGTDTQYF. As DNA, the CDR3 is TGCGCCAGCAGCTTGATTCCTGGCACAGATACGCAGTATTTT.

The chain has TRBV27 and TRBJ2-7, with 8 bases fitting TRBD1. The junction had 7 bases not matched to a gene; V was cut back by 5 bases and J by 4 bases. CDR3 length: 14 amino acids. Per germline, CDR1 MNHEY and CDR2 SMNVEV (reference sequence). CDR3 in amino acids: CASSQDREIYEQYF. The CDR3 DNA reads TGTGCCAGCAGTCAGGACAGGGAGATATACGAGCAGTACTTC.

CDR3 bases: TGTGCCAGCAGCGTCTCAGGGGGCCCCCTCCACTTT. Its protein product is CASSVSGGPLHF. The V gene is TRBV5-6, the J gene TRBJ1-6, with 8 bases fitting TRBD1. CDR1 is SGHDT and CDR2 is YYEEEE in the germline V gene. The length of the CDR3 is 12 residues. Unmatched junction bases numbered 4, after V lost 4 bases and J lost 13 bases.

V and J are TRBV7-2 and TRBJ1-2; no reliable D call. Germline values: CDR1 SGHTA, CDR2 FQGNSA. Trimming removed 1 base from V and 7 bases from J, with 4 bases in between. The CDR3 spans 11 residues. CDR3 sequence: CASSLGRGYTF. In DNA form, the CDR3 reads TGTGCCAGCAGCTTAGGTCGTGGCTACACCTTC.

The gene calls are TRBV19 and TRBJ2-5, with D uncertain. The length of the CDR3 is 12 residues. The germline CDR1 and CDR2 sequences are LNHDA and SQIVND (reference sequence). Trimming stripped 4 bases from V and 3 bases from J, with 6 bases between. The CDR3 DNA is TGTGCCAGTAGTAGCGGCAAAGAGACCCAGTACTTC. Protein sequence: CASSSGKETQYF. The entire variable domain, with the rest obtained from reference TRBV19 and TRBJ2-5, is as follows: DGGITQSPKYLFRKEGQNVTLSCEQNLNHDAMYWYRQDPGQGLRLIYYSQIVNDFQKGDIAEGYSVSREKKESFPLTVTSAQKNPTAFYLCASSSGKETQYFGPGTRLLVL.

This clone was observed a handful of times. The CDR3 region has the DNA TGCGCCAGCAGCCAAGCAGCGGAGACACCACCCTACGAGCAGTACTTC. It translates to CASSQAAETPPYEQYF. The chain links TRBV4-3 to TRBJ2-7, with D maybe TRBD2 (5 bases). The CDR3 length is 16 residues. V was pared by 1 base and J by 2 bases, with 15 bases between. CDR1 is LGHNA and CDR2 is YSLEER in the germline V gene.

The V call is TRBV28, the J call TRBJ2-7, with TRBD2 matching over 10 bases. The CDR3 has 18 amino acids. V shed 4 bases, J shed 4 bases, and the junction held 16 bases outside the gene matches. Germline V gene lookup returns CDR1 MDHEN and CDR2 SYDVKM. In nucleotides, the CDR3 is TGTGCCAGCAGTTCCTTGAAGTCAGGGGCTAGCGGGAGTTACGAGCAGTACTTC. The encoded protein is CASSSLKSGASGSYEQYF.

The chain has TRBV6-6 and TRBJ1-2; 7 nucleotides agree with TRBD1. Germline assignment: CDR1 MNHNY and CDR2 SVGAGI (reference sequence). V lost 5 bases, J lost 0 bases, and 6 bases stayed unmatched. The CDR3 is made up of 15 amino acids. The CDR3 sequence: CASSPQQGTNYGYTF. CDR3 DNA: TGTGCCAGCAGTCCTCAACAGGGGACTAACTATGGCTACACCTTC.

This clone has just a few counts. The chain carries TRBV29-1 and TRBJ2-2, with 9 bases matching TRBD2. The germline V gene encodes CDR1 SQVTM and CDR2 ANQGSEA. Trimming at V came to 4 bases and at J to 5 bases, leaving 5 bases not matched to a gene. This CDR3 has 14 residues. The chain's CDR3 is CSVGGLARTGELFF. CDR3 in DNA: TGCAGCGTTGGAGGACTAGCGAGGACCGGGGAGCTGTTTTTT.

The genes are TRBV5-1 and TRBJ2-5; D not certain. Trimming removed 2 bases from V and 0 bases from J, with 8 bases in between. The length of the CDR3 is 14 residues. CDR1 is SGHRS, CDR2 YFSETQ, per germline. The DNA of the CDR3 is TGCGCCAGCAGCTTTCAAACGGACCAAGAGACCCAGTACTTC. Protein sequence: CASSFQTDQETQYF. The variable domain in full, completed from reference TRBV5-1 and TRBJ2-5, reads KAGVTQTPRYLIKTRGQQVTLSCSPISGHRSVSWYQQTPGQGLQFLFEYFSETQRNKGNFPGRFSGRQFSNSRSEMNVSTLELGDSALYLCASSFQTDQETQYFGPGTRLLVL.

This clone was seen a handful of times. The chain couples TRBV5-1 to TRBJ2-7; TRBD1 matches 11 bases. The V and J ends lost 4 bases and 2 bases, in that order; junction bases with no gene match: 5. Germline V gene data show CDR1 as SGHRS and CDR2 as YFSETQ. This CDR3 contains 15 residues. CDR3 region: CASSPRDRGTYEQYF. For the CDR3, the DNA is TGCGCCAGCAGCCCACGGGACAGGGGGACCTACGAGCAGTACTTC.

This clone has only a few counts. The chain combines TRBV5-1 with TRBJ2-7; 9 nucleotides match TRBD1. The ends lost 4 bases at V and 12 bases at J; junction bases unmatched: 20. Germline-derived CDR1 and CDR2 are SGHRS and YFSETQ. This CDR3 contains 16 residues. The chain's CDR3 is CASSPGQGRGLIIPYF. CDR3 coding DNA: TGCGCCAGCAGCCCGGGACAGGGACGGGGTCTAATCATACCGTACTTC. The whole variable domain, filled in from reference TRBV5-1 and TRBJ2-7, reads KAGVTQTPRYLIKTRGQQVTLSCSPISGHRSVSWYQQTPGQGLQFLFEYFSETQRNKGNFPGRFSGRQFSNSRSEMNVSTLELGDSALYLCASSPGQGRGLIIPYFGPGTRLTVT.

This chain links TRBV28 with TRBJ2-7; 7 bases match TRBD1. With 6 bases clipped from V and 3 bases from J, the junction kept 5 bases outside the gene matches. Per germline, CDR1 MDHEN and CDR2 SYDVKM. This CDR3 comprises 13 residues. The CDR3 DNA sequence: TGTGCCAGCAGCAGGGGGTCTAGCTACGAGCAGTACTTC. Its protein is CASSRGSSYEQYF.

The V and J genes are TRBV28 and TRBJ1-4; tentative D call: TRBD1 (6 bases). V lost 3 bases, J lost 0 bases, and 14 bases lay in between. The CDR3 has 17 residues. Germline V gene sequence: CDR1 MDHEN, CDR2 SYDVKM. As DNA, the CDR3 is TGTGCCAGCAGTTTCCCACGACAGGTTGCAACTAATGAAAAACTGTTTTTT. Amino acid sequence: CASSFPRQVATNEKLFF. The variable domain in full, with the rest retrieved from reference TRBV28 and TRBJ1-4, is DVKVTQSSRYLVKRTGEKVFLECVQDMDHENMFWYRQDPGLGLRLIYFSYDVKMKEKGDIPEGYSVSREKKERFSLILESASTNQTSMYLCASSFPRQVATNEKLFFGSGTQLSVL.

About this clone: Mismatch with germline at one junction end may stem from a read error. The chain recombines TRBV7-9 with TRBJ2-7; no clear D gene. Germline CDR1 is SEHNR and CDR2 is FQNEAQ (reference sequence). The CDR3 contains 12 residues. CDR3 nucleotide sequence: TGTTCCAGCAGCCCTGCTCGGTCCGAGCAGTACTTC. Translation: CSSSPARSEQYF.

This clone appeared once. V usage is TRBV10-2 and J usage is TRBJ2-1; 7 bases line up with TRBD2. The CDR3 spans 14 residues. J was trimmed by 8 bases and V by 6 bases; bases with no gene match: 10. The germline CDR1 and CDR2 sequences are WSHSY and SAAADI. In nucleotides, the CDR3 is TGCGCCAGCAGGGGCCAGGGAGGGTTCGATGAGCAGTTCTTC. Translating gives CASRGQGGFDEQFF.

The chain recombines TRBV13 with TRBJ2-3; 8 nucleotides agree with TRBD2. Germline lookup yields CDR1 PRHDT and CDR2 FYEKMQ (reference sequence). The J segment lost 2 bases and the V segment lost 0 bases, leaving 7 bases of the junction unmatched. This CDR3 is built from 17 residues. For the CDR3, the DNA is TGTGCCAGCAGCTTAGGCCTATCTAGCGGGCTCACAGATACGCAGTATTTT. Translating it yields CASSLGLSSGLTDTQYF.

This clone was observed a single time. V gene TRBV7-2 combines with J gene TRBJ1-4; 8 bases match TRBD1. In germline, CDR1 is SGHTA, CDR2 FQGNSA. The V segment lost 5 bases and the J segment 5 bases; nucleotides outside the gene matches: 7. CDR3 length: 15 residues. The CDR3 DNA follows: TGTGCCAGCAGCGATGGACAGGGAGGGAATGAAAAACTGTTTTTT. The encoded protein is CASSDGQGGNEKLFF.